These 17 T cell receptor beta chains came from one sample sequenced in a study of CD8+CD57+ T cells in acquired aplastic anemia. Patients picked for sequencing had shown CD8+CD57+ cell expansion detected by flow cytometry. Genomic DNA, the template, was used for profiling of the TCR beta VDJ and CDR3. One entry per CDR3 protein results from TCRdb running MiXCR on the reads. The sample consists of some 200,000 distinct CDR3 sequences, approximately 52% of them appearing once. The sample taken for sequencing was sorted CD4+, CD8+, or CD8+CD57+ T cells (not recorded which) from PBMCs. The receptors originated from a human donor with aplastic anemia.

This clonotype has a handful of counts. The J gene is TRBJ2-2, the V gene TRBV6-5; no firm D call. The CDR3 contains 14 residues. V lost 0 bases to trimming and J lost 6 bases, with 8 bases between them. Germline V gene data show CDR1 as MNHEY and CDR2 as SVGAGI. The CDR3 DNA reads TGTGCCAGCAGTTACTCAGCCGCCCCCGGGGAGCTGTTTTTT. Its protein product is CASSYSAAPGELFF.

This clonotype was recorded at least ten times. V usage is TRBV27 and J usage is TRBJ2-5; 9 bases are shared with TRBD1. CDR1 is MNHEY and CDR2 is SMNVEV in the germline V gene (reference sequence). With 5 bases clipped from V and 5 bases from J, the junction kept 3 bases outside the gene matches. The CDR3 totals 13 residues. CDR3 in DNA: TGTGCCAGCAGTATGACAGGGGGGGAGACCCAGTACTTC. Amino acids: CASSMTGGETQYF.

The rearrangement joins TRBV24-1 to TRBJ2-1, with 7 bases aligning to TRBD2. The CDR3 contains 13 residues. Per the germline V gene, CDR1 is KGHDR and CDR2 is SFDVKD. CDR3 in amino acids: CVLRFRGVNEQFF. For the CDR3, the DNA is TGTGTACTTAGGTTCCGGGGGGTCAATGAGCAGTTCTTC.

This clonotype was picked up many times. The chain joins TRBV7-8 to TRBJ1-5; D gene uncertain. The CDR3 contains 16 residues. V was cut by 1 base and J by 9 bases, with 19 bases left in between. The germline V gene encodes CDR1 SGHVS and CDR2 FQNEAQ. The CDR3 DNA follows: TGTGCCAGCAGCTTAGTTATTAGTACGGCTTTTGCGCCCCAGCATTTT. The encoded protein is CASSLVISTAFAPQHF.

This clonotype was recorded at least ten times. The chain carries TRBV11-1 and TRBJ1-3; maybe TRBD1 (5 bases). The CDR3 runs to 15 residues. The germline gives CDR1 SGHAT, CDR2 FQDESV (reference sequence). Deletions cut 2 bases from V and 2 bases from J, with 10 bases between. Written as DNA, the CDR3 is TGTGCCAGCAGCTTATCCGGGACTACTGGAAACACCATATATTTT. Translated: CASSLSGTTGNTIYF. Combining the CDR3 with reference TRBV11-1 and TRBJ1-3 gives the whole variable domain EAEVAQSPRYKITEKSQAVAFWCDPISGHATLYWYRQILGQGPELLVQFQDESVVDDSQLPKDRFSAERLKGVDSTLKIQPAELGDSAMYLCASSLSGTTGNTIYFGEGSWLTVV.

V usage is TRBV19 and J usage is TRBJ1-1; D is unclear. The CDR3 extends over 15 amino acids. CDR1 and CDR2 (germline): LNHDA, SQIVND (reference sequence). V was trimmed by 3 bases and J by 1 base, leaving 12 bases between them. CDR3 in amino acids: CASSIGRSGNTEAFF. CDR3 nucleotides: TGTGCCAGTAGTATCGGGCGGTCAGGGAACACTGAAGCTTTCTTT.

Comment on this clonotype: An end of the junction differs from the germline gene, which may be a read error. The chain couples TRBV24-1 to TRBJ2-1; D remains ambiguous. CDR3 length: 11 residues. Germline V lookup: CDR1 KGHDR, CDR2 SFDVKD. This chain's CDR3 is CASSEYNEQFF. The CDR3 DNA sequence: TGTGCCTCCAGTGAGTACAATGAGCAGTTCTTC.

This chain joins TRBV2 and TRBJ2-3; D is perhaps TRBD2 (6 bases). This CDR3 contains 15 residues. V lost 10 bases to trimming and J lost 2 bases, with 19 bases between them. Germline CDR1 is SNHLY and CDR2 is FYNNEI. CDR3 DNA sequence: TGTGCCACCGCCCGGGAGTGGACGAACACAGATACGCAGTATTTT. As protein: CATAREWTNTDTQYF.

This clonotype was seen many times. This chain connects TRBV5-1 to TRBJ2-5, with TRBD1 matching over 9 bases. The CDR3 totals 14 residues. From germline, CDR1 is SGHRS and CDR2 YFSETQ. The ends lost 4 bases at V and 4 bases at J; junction bases unmatched: 5. This chain's CDR3 is CASSPGQGGETQYF. The DNA of the CDR3 is TGCGCCAGCAGCCCGGGACAGGGCGGAGAGACCCAGTACTTC.

The chain has TRBV2 and TRBJ2-3, with 7 positions matching TRBD1. The junction had 7 bases not matched to a gene; V was cut back by 5 bases and J by 5 bases. The CDR3 runs to 14 residues. Germline CDR1 SNHLY, CDR2 FYNNEI. The CDR3 reads CASSTTGDGDTQYF. In nucleotides, the CDR3 is TGTGCCAGCAGTACAACAGGGGACGGAGATACGCAGTATTTT.

This clonotype was found a few times. The V gene is TRBV24-1, the J gene TRBJ2-7; TRBD1 agrees at 7 bases. The trim removed 10 bases at V and 0 bases at J, leaving 2 bases unmatched. CDR1 and CDR2 (germline): KGHDR, SFDVKD. CDR3 length: 12 amino acids. CDR3 region: CATRDSSYEQYF. In nucleotides, the CDR3 is TGTGCCACTCGGGACAGCTCCTACGAGCAGTACTTC.

The table lists this clonotype with many counts. This chain uses TRBV19 with TRBJ1-3; 10 bases are a match to TRBD1. V gave up 4 bases and J gave up 4 bases; unmatched junction bases: 7. The germline V gene encodes CDR1 LNHDA and CDR2 SQIVND (reference sequence). The CDR3 runs 16 residues. Here the CDR3 DNA reads TGTGCCAGTAGTACTACCGGGACAGGGGACGGAAACACCATATATTTT. This gives the protein CASSTTGTGDGNTIYF.

The CDR3 loop is CSAPETGEGGYTF. The CDR3 region has the DNA TGCAGTGCCCCAGAGACAGGGGAGGGCGGCTACACCTTC. The chain uses TRBV20-1 and TRBJ1-2, with 8 bases that match TRBD1. V lost 6 bases to trimming and J lost 8 bases; unmatched junction nucleotides: 11. The CDR3 runs to 13 residues. The germline gives CDR1 DFQATT, CDR2 SNEGSKA (reference sequence).

This clonotype was found many times. This chain connects TRBV11-1 to TRBJ1-1, with D perhaps TRBD1 (5 bases). Trimming stripped 3 bases from V and 0 bases from J, with 17 bases between. The CDR3 runs to 17 residues. CDR1 is SGHAT, CDR2 FQDESV, per germline (reference sequence). The CDR3 region has the DNA TGTGCCAGCAGCTTTGACGGGGCAGTGGGATTGAACACTGAAGCTTTCTTT. This encodes CASSFDGAVGLNTEAFF.

The V call is TRBV19, the J call TRBJ1-5; D perhaps matches TRBD1 (5 bases). The germline gives CDR1 LNHDA, CDR2 SQIVND (reference sequence). This CDR3 is 12 amino acids long. V was shortened by 9 bases and J by 6 bases, with 12 bases between the two germline ends. As DNA, the CDR3 is TGTGCCAGCAGGGAAATGGGTCAGCCCCAGCATTTT. Translating it yields CASREMGQPQHF.

This clonotype has just one count. This chain links TRBV19 with TRBJ1-2; 8 bases map to TRBD1. Trimming removed 5 bases from V and 8 bases from J; junction bases left unmatched: 13. This CDR3 spans 15 amino acids. Per the germline V gene, CDR1 is LNHDA and CDR2 is SQIVND (reference sequence). CDR3 in amino acids: CASSSQGARWFGYTF. The CDR3 DNA sequence: TGTGCCAGTAGTTCTCAGGGGGCGCGATGGTTCGGCTACACCTTC.

V usage is TRBV28 and J usage is TRBJ1-5, with D tentatively TRBD1 (6 bases). Trimming stripped 9 bases from V and 5 bases from J, with 17 bases between. Looked up from germline, CDR1 is MDHEN and CDR2 is SYDVKM. This CDR3 is built from 14 residues. CDR3 coding DNA: TGTGCCAGTTCTGGGGGGGGGCAGGATCAGCCCCAGCATTTT. This encodes CASSGGGQDQPQHF. The full variable domain, completed using reference TRBV28 and TRBJ1-5, is DVKVTQSSRYLVKRTGEKVFLECVQDMDHENMFWYRQDPGLGLRLIYFSYDVKMKEKGDIPEGYSVSREKKERFSLILESASTNQTSMYLCASSGGGQDQPQHFGDGTRLSIL.